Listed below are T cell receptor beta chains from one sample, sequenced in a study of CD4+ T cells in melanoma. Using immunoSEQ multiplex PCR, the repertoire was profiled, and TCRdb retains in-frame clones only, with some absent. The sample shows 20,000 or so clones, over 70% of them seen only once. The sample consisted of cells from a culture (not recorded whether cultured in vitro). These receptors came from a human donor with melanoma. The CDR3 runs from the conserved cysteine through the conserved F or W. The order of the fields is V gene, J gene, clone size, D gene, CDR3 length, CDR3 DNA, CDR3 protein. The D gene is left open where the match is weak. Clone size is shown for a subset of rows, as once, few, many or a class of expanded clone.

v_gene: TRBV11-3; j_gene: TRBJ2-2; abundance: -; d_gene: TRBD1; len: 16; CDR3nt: TGTGCCAGCAGCCCCGGGGGACAGGGGCCCACCGGGGAGCTGTTTTTT; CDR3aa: CASSPGGQGPTGELFF
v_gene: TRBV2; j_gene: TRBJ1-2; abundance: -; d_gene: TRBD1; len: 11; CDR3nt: TGTGCCTGCGGGACAGGGGGAAGCTACACCTTC; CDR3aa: CACGTGGSYTF
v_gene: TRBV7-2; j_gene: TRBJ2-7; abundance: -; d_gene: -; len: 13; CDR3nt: TGTGCCAGCAGCCCTAGGGACGACGCGGAGCAGTACTTC; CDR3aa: CASSPRDDAEQYF
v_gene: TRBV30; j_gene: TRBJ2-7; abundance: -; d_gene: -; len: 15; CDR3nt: TGTGCCTGGAGTAATTCACAGGGACTCTCCTACGAGCAGTACTTC; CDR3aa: CAWSNSQGLSYEQYF
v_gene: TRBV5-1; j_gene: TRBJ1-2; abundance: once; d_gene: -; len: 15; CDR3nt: TGCGCCAGCAGCTTGGGCCTTTGGGTGAACTATGGCTACACCTTC; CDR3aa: CASSLGLWVNYGYTF
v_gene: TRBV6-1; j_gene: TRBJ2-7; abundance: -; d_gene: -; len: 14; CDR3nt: TGTGCCAGCAGTAGCCCATGGGAGAGGTACGAGCAGTACTTC; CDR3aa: CASSSPWERYEQYF
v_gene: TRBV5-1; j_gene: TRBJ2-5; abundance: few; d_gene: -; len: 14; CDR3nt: TGCGCCAGCACCCTAAGCGGGCCCGAAGAGACCCAGTACTTC; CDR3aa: CASTLSGPEETQYF
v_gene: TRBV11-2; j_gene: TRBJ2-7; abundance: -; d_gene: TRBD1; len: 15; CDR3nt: TGTGCCAGCAGCTCCGGGACAGGGGGGCCCTACGAGCAGTACTTC; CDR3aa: CASSSGTGGPYEQYF
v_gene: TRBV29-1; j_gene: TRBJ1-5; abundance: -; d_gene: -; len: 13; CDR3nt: TGCAGCGCTCAGAAGGGAGGGGATCAGCCCCAGCATTTT; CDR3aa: CSAQKGGDQPQHF
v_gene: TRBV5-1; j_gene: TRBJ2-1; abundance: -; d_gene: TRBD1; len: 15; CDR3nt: TGCGCCAGCAGCTTGGGACAGGGAAGTTACAATGAGCAGTTCTTC; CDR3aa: CASSLGQGSYNEQFF
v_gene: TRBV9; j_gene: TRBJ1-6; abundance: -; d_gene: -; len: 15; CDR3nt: TGTGCCAGCAGCGTACAGGGCGCCTATAATTCACCCCTCCACTTT; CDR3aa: CASSVQGAYNSPLHF
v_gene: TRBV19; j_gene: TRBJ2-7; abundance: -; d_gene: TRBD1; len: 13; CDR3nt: TGTGCCAGTAAGGGGACAGGCTCCTACGAGCAGTACTTC; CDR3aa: CASKGTGSYEQYF
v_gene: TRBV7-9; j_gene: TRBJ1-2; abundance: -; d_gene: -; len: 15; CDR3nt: TGTGCCAGCAGCCCTAAAGCGCAGGCGTTCTATGGCTACACCTTC; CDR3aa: CASSPKAQAFYGYTF
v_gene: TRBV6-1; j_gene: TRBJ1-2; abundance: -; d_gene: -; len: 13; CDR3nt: TGTGCCAGCAGTGTCGGAACTAACTATGGCTACACCTTC; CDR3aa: CASSVGTNYGYTF
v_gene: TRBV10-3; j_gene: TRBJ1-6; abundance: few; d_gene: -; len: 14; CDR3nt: TGTGCCATCAGATACGGGAAGGAGAATTCACCCCTCCACTTT; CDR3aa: CAIRYGKENSPLHF
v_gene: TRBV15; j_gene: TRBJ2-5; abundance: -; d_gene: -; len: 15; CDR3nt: TGTGCCACCAGCAGAGATACGGGTCCCCTTCAGACCCAGTACTTC; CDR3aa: CATSRDTGPLQTQYF
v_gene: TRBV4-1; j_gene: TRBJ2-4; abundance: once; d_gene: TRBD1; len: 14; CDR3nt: TGCGCCAGCAGCTTCCGGACAGGGGGCCACATTCAGTACTTC; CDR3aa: CASSFRTGGHIQYF
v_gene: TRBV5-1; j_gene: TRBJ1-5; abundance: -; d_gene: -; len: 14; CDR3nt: TGCGCCAGCAGCACCGGGACACCTAATCAGCCCCAGCATTTT; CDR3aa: CASSTGTPNQPQHF
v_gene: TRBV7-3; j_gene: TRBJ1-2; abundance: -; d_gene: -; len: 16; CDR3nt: TGTGCCAGCAGCTTAACGTACCTAACAGGACGTGGTGGCTACACCTTC; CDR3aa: CASSLTYLTGRGGYTF
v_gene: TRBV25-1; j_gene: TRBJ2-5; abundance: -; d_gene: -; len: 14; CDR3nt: TGTGCCAGCAGTCAACAGGAGTACCAAGAGACCCAGTACTTC; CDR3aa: CASSQQEYQETQYF